These 17 T cell receptor beta chains were sequenced from one sample in a study of cytomegalovirus exposure and HLA in healthy donors (dated by TCRdb to about 2017). Library prep was done by the immunoSEQ multiplex PCR assay. For the multiplex PCR, a mixture combining 60 forward primers for TCR Vbeta segments and 13 reverse primers for TCR Jbeta segments was used. Held by TCRdb, this immuneACCESS table contains in-frame sequences only and omits some clones. Under half of the omission traces to an unresolved V gene where checked; the cause of the rest is unknown. This sample is represented by 150,000 to 200,000 clones; around three quarters of them were singletons. The ten top clones hold 1% of the sample. The sequenced sample consisted of PBMCs. All receptors derive from a woman aged 50 to 65 in good health and CMV-seropositive.

The chain joins TRBV5-6 to TRBJ1-5; the D is unclear. CDR1 and CDR2 (germline): SGHDT, YYEEEE. The CDR3 covers 15 residues. The V end lost 1 base, the J end lost 1 base, and 9 bases lay between the germline ends. The CDR3 DNA reads TGTGCCAGCAGCTTGCTCCCGGGGAGCAATCAGCCCCAGCATTTT. As protein: CASSLLPGSNQPQHF.

Regarding this clone: The same CDR3 arises from other DNA sequences in this sample as well. This chain links TRBV28 with TRBJ2-7, with 8 bases that match TRBD1. V dropped 5 bases and J dropped 0; count of bases not matched to a gene: 6. Per germline, CDR1 MDHEN and CDR2 SYDVKM. The CDR3 is 15 residues long. CDR3 nucleotides: TGTGCCAGCAGTATCCCAGGGGGCTTCTCCTACGAGCAGTACTTC. Its protein is CASSIPGGFSYEQYF.

The J gene is TRBJ2-7, the V gene TRBV27, with unresolved D. From germline, CDR1 is MNHEY and CDR2 SMNVEV (reference sequence). Trimming removed 3 bases from V and 7 bases from J, with 4 bases in between. This CDR3 region has 10 residues. Here the CDR3 reads CASSLREQYF. As DNA, the CDR3 is TGTGCCAGCAGTTTGCGGGAGCAGTACTTC.

The chain carries TRBV11-1 and TRBJ1-2; no definite D call. Looked up from germline, CDR1 is SGHAT and CDR2 is FQDESV (reference sequence). V lost 1 base and J 6 bases, leaving 18 bases between the germline ends. CDR3 length: 16 amino acids. The CDR3 sequence: CASSLDPAATRDGYTF. The CDR3 nucleotides read TGTGCCAGCAGCTTAGACCCGGCAGCTACGAGGGATGGCTACACCTTC.

CDR3 sequence (DNA): TGTGCCAGCAGCCTCTCGACAGGGTGGGGTGGCTACACCTTC. This sequence encodes CASSLSTGWGGYTF. The chain couples TRBV7-9 to TRBJ1-2, with 7 bases aligning to TRBD1. Unmatched junction bases numbered 10, after V lost 5 bases and J lost 7 bases. The CDR3 has 14 amino acids. CDR1 and CDR2 (germline): SEHNR, FQNEAQ (reference sequence).

V usage is TRBV14 and J usage is TRBJ2-5; 8 bases fit TRBD1. J was trimmed by 3 bases and V by 1 base; bases with no gene match: 4. There are 15 residues in the CDR3. Looked up from germline, CDR1 is SGHDN and CDR2 is FVKESK. CDR3: CASSQGGTGKETQYF. The CDR3 DNA reads as TGTGCCAGCAGCCAAGGAGGGACAGGAAAAGAGACCCAGTACTTC.

The chain is built from TRBV7-9 and TRBJ2-6; the match to TRBD1 covers 9 bases. The V segment lost 3 bases and the J segment 2 bases; nucleotides outside the gene matches: 11. Germline-derived CDR1 and CDR2 are SEHNR and FQNEAQ (reference sequence). The CDR3 runs to 19 residues. The CDR3 spells CASSLNRDRDMTGANVLTF. CDR3 nucleotide sequence: TGTGCCAGCAGCTTGAACCGGGACAGGGATATGACTGGGGCCAACGTCCTGACTTTC.

J is TRBJ1-1 and V is TRBV6-5; D is undetermined. The CDR3 sequence is 13 residues long. V was shortened by 2 bases and J by 0 bases, with 4 bases between the two germline ends. Germline V gene sequence: CDR1 MNHEY, CDR2 SVGAGI. The CDR3 loop is CASSYQMNTEAFF. DNA for the CDR3: TGTGCCAGCAGTTACCAGATGAACACTGAAGCTTTCTTT.

The V and J genes are TRBV2 and TRBJ2-1; 8 bases map to TRBD2. V lost 4 bases and J lost 7; bases outside the gene matches: 9. CDR3 size: 15 residues. CDR1 SNHLY and CDR2 FYNNEI come from the germline V gene. The CDR3 DNA follows: TGTGCCAGCAGTGTCTTCGGGAGGGCTGGAAATGAGCAGTTCTTC. This encodes CASSVFGRAGNEQFF. The whole variable domain, remainder taken from reference TRBV2 and TRBJ2-1, is EPEVTQTPSHQVTQMGQEVILRCVPISNHLYFYWYRQILGQKVEFLVSFYNNEISEKSEIFDDQFSVERPDGSNFTLKIRSTKLEDSAMYFCASSVFGRAGNEQFFGPGTRLTVL.

The rearrangement links TRBV29-1 to TRBJ2-7, with D maybe TRBD2 (5 bases). CDR3 length equals 13 residues. Trimming cost V 4 bases and J 3 bases, with 13 bases left between them. The V gene's germline CDR1 is SQVTM and CDR2 ANQGSEA. CDR3 amino acids: CSVVGVGIYEQYF. In DNA form, the CDR3 reads TGCAGCGTTGTGGGAGTTGGGATCTACGAGCAGTACTTC.

The rearrangement links TRBV19 to TRBJ2-1; 12 bases are a match to TRBD2. Unmatched junction bases numbered 6, after V lost 3 bases and J lost 6 bases. Looked up from germline, CDR1 is LNHDA and CDR2 is SQIVND (reference sequence). The CDR3 runs to 16 residues. The CDR3 DNA sequence: TGTGCCAGTAGTATCCAACTAGCGGGGGGCCGCAATGAGCAGTTCTTC. This gives the protein CASSIQLAGGRNEQFF. The full variable domain, with the rest looked up from reference TRBV19 and TRBJ2-1, is DGGITQSPKYLFRKEGQNVTLSCEQNLNHDAMYWYRQDPGQGLRLIYYSQIVNDFQKGDIAEGYSVSREKKESFPLTVTSAQKNPTAFYLCASSIQLAGGRNEQFFGPGTRLTVL.

This clone appeared a few times. The V and J genes are TRBV18 and TRBJ1-2; 10 bases are shared with TRBD1. CDR1 is KGHSH, CDR2 LQKENI, per germline. CDR3 length: 15 residues. The V gene end was trimmed by 0 bases and the J gene end by 5 bases; junction bases not matched to a gene: 3. The CDR3 nucleotides read TGTGCCAGCTCACCACCGGGGGGACAGGGGTATGGCTACACCTTC. Protein sequence: CASSPPGGQGYGYTF.

This chain links TRBV7-9 with TRBJ1-1; possibly TRBD1 for D (5 bases). This CDR3 comprises 14 residues. Germline lookup yields CDR1 SEHNR and CDR2 FQNEAQ (reference sequence). The V and J ends lost 4 bases and 2 bases respectively, with 11 bases between them. The DNA of the CDR3 is TGTGCCAGCAGCTCTGGCAGGGCAAACACTGAAGCTTTCTTT. As protein: CASSSGRANTEAFF.

The chain uses TRBV7-9 and TRBJ2-7; 7 bases line up with TRBD1. This CDR3 contains 16 residues. V dropped 4 bases and J dropped 3; count of bases not matched to a gene: 12. Germline CDR1 reads SEHNR; CDR2 reads FQNEAQ (reference sequence). The CDR3 spells CASSWGTDIFDYEQYF. The CDR3 coding sequence is TGTGCCAGCAGCTGGGGGACAGACATTTTCGACTACGAGCAGTACTTC.

Only one count was recorded for this clone. The genes are TRBV19 and TRBJ1-6; D unresolved. CDR3 length equals 15 residues. Trimming removed 3 bases from V and 6 bases from J, with 12 bases in between. Germline CDR1 reads LNHDA; CDR2 reads SQIVND (reference sequence). The CDR3 here is CASSISFVSNSPLHF. CDR3 in DNA: TGTGCCAGTAGTATTAGTTTCGTTTCTAATTCACCCCTCCACTTT.

This sequence joins TRBV2 and TRBJ2-2; maybe TRBD2 (5 bases). CDR1 is SNHLY and CDR2 is FYNNEI in the germline V gene. The V gene lost 10 bases and the J gene lost 4 bases, with 13 bases spanning the gap. CDR3 length equals 13 residues. In DNA form, the CDR3 reads TGTGCCATAAGGACTCACCTCACCGGGGAGCTGTTTTTT. Its protein product is CAIRTHLTGELFF.

The chain joins TRBV15 to TRBJ2-1, with 15 bases fitting TRBD2. Germline CDR1 reads LNHNV; CDR2 reads YYDKDF (reference sequence). V trimming: 4 bases; J trimming: 9 bases; junction bases outside the gene matches: 4. The CDR3 runs to 15 residues. The CDR3 sequence is CATSTLGLAGGEQFF. CDR3 DNA sequence: TGTGCCACCAGCACCTTGGGACTAGCGGGGGGTGAGCAGTTCTTC.